This T cell receptor beta chain was identified during a study of a mutant IDH1 vaccine in newly diagnosed glioma. The overall study: Patients began vaccination 4-6 weeks after radiotherapy alone, or with temozolomide cycles.

The CDR3 extends over 17 amino acids. V was pared by 0 bases and J by 3 bases, with 10 bases of the junction left unmatched. CDR1 and CDR2 from the germline V gene are SGHDN and FVKESK. Only in-frame clones appear in the TCRdb table, and some are missing; sequencing was by immunoSEQ multiplex PCR. This sample yields about 36,000 clones, of which about 80% are seen a single time; about 15% belongs to the top ten. This clone appeared a single time. What it recognizes is unknown. Time point: week 11, during vaccination. Topical imiquimod accompanied each vaccine dose, which consisted of 300 ug of mutant IDH1 20-mer peptide.

This receptor was obtained from a woman younger than 45 with glioma. Some clones in this sample may be carry-over from other donors' samples. Sequencing used peripheral blood mononuclear cells (PBMCs), obtained from a glioma patient whose treatment included an IDH1 peptide vaccine. The chain employs TRBV14 and TRBJ2-7, with TRBD1 matching over 8 bases. For the CDR3, the DNA is TGTGCCAGCAGCCAAGATCCACCAGGGGGCGAGAACTACGAGCAGTACTTC. Translation gives CASSQDPPGGENYEQYF.